Listed here is a single TCR beta chain. Its matching antigen is unknown. PCR employed 60 Vbeta and 13 Jbeta primers. Sequencing was performed with immunoSEQ multiplex PCR; in TCRdb, only in-frame clones are kept and a portion is missing. The table has around 160,000 clones, 68% seen once; the top ten hold 2.5% to 3%. This CDR3 contains 13 residues. Germline CDR1 MNHEY, CDR2 SMNVEV (reference sequence). V was shortened by 6 bases and J by 3 bases, with 11 bases between the two germline ends. The data derive from a study of cytomegalovirus exposure and HLA in healthy donors. Study-level points and caveats: An analysis was carried out at a later point. It showed that HLA-associated TCR beta chains were more clonally expanded than equally common non-associated chains. Some V segments, TRBV6-2 and TRBV6-3 among them, were indistinguishable and were therefore excluded.

The V call is TRBV27, the J call TRBJ1-2; TRBD1 might be the D (5 bases). The sequence was obtained from a woman in her forties in good health and CMV-seropositive. The specimen was PBMCs. The CDR3 region is CASRGGDHYGYTF. The CDR3 nucleotides read TGTGCCAGCAGGGGGGGGGACCACTATGGCTACACCTTC.